This T cell receptor beta chain originates from a study of T cells in Graves' hyperthyroidism and ophthalmopathy. Whole-study results and caveats: In blood, most of the thyroid clonotypes expanded above 0.001 were also present. Stable hyperthyroidism and ophthalmopathy were separated using 13 V-J signatures.

The CDR3 consists of 14 residues. Germline V lookup: CDR1 MDHEN, CDR2 SYDVKM. With 6 bases removed from V and 2 bases from J, the gap between germline ends came to 13 bases. RNA transcripts served as the template for amplifying TCR beta CDR3 regions. RT-PCR in the first round (using the HTBI primer set) targeted the TCR CDR3. TCRdb reanalysed the multiplex PCR reads using MiXCR and keeps one entry per CDR3 protein. The data hold about 350,000 distinct CDR3 sequences, with about a sixth observed a single time. This clonotype has a count of ten or more. Its antigen is not known. This clonotype was sampled from a woman between 40 and 50 years old with Graves' ophthalmopathy. The sequencing input was blood. This chain links TRBV28 with TRBJ2-5, with D possibly matching TRBD2 (6 bases). The CDR3 here is CASSQWRDQETQYF. The CDR3 DNA is TGTGCCAGCAGCCAGTGGCGGGATCAAGAGACCCAGTACTTC.